The clone carrying this T cell receptor beta chain was seen only a few times. cDNA synthesis used the whole RNA isolate, giving expressed TCRB sequences. Some clones are missing from TCRdb's copy, which holds only in-frame ones; the method was immunoSEQ multiplex PCR. The sample lists approximately 140,000 clones; around a tenth were seen once. This record belongs to a study of beta chain features in type 1 diabetes. V gave up 4 bases and J gave up 0 bases, with 13 bases separating them. The CDR3 runs 16 residues. Germline assignment: CDR1 MNHNS and CDR2 SASEGT. One heparinised blood draw averaging around 100 mL was given by each donor.

What was sequenced was central memory CD4+ T cells from blood. The sequence was obtained from a woman aged 40-49 years in good health. The rearrangement joins TRBV6-1 to TRBJ1-3; maybe TRBD1 (5 bases). CDR3 residues: CASSGGLPGSGNTIYF. The CDR3 DNA follows: TGTGCCAGCAGTGGGGGACTCCCAGGCTCTGGAAACACCATATATTTT.